A single sample gave rise to the 13 T cell receptor beta chains below, sequenced in a study of blood T cells in healthy people across ages. The use of a sample-barcoded 5' primer and a J-beta primer mix characterized a second PCR of about 7 to 12 cycles. TCRdb ran MiXCR on the 5' RACE reads and lists one entry per CDR3 protein. This table holds hundreds of thousands of distinct CDR3 sequences, roughly 64% found once. The sequenced sample was blood. The receptors here all came from a man younger than 45 in good health.

This clonotype was counted only a few times. Mismatch with germline at one junction end may stem from a read error. The chain is built from TRBV5-6 and TRBJ2-6; D remains unclear. The CDR3 runs 18 residues. The germline gives CDR1 SGHDT, CDR2 YYEEEE. The CDR3 DNA is TGTGCCAGCGGCTTGGCCTATGGGGTTAGCTCTGGGGCCAACGTCCTGACTTTC. Residues: CASGLAYGVSSGANVLTF.

V gene TRBV5-6 combines with J gene TRBJ2-3, with TRBD2 matching over 7 bases. CDR1 is SGHDT and CDR2 is YYEEEE in the germline V gene. CDR3 size: 19 residues. J lost 2 bases, V lost 2 bases, and 17 bases had no gene match. The CDR3 loop reads CASSFLRPLAEHLTDTQYF. The CDR3 bases are TGTGCCAGCAGCTTTTTGAGGCCTCTAGCGGAGCATCTCACAGATACGCAGTATTTT. Looking up the rest from reference TRBV5-6 and TRBJ2-3 gives the full variable domain: DAGVTQSPTHLIKTRGQQVTLRCSPKSGHDTVSWYQQALGQGPQFIFQYYEEEERQRGNFPDRFSGHQFPNYSSELNVNALLLGDSALYLCASSFLRPLAEHLTDTQYFGPGTRLTVL.

The chain joins TRBV30 to TRBJ1-2; 7 positions match TRBD1. The V segment lost 8 bases and the J segment 6 bases; nucleotides outside the gene matches: 9. The CDR3 totals 12 residues. The germline CDR1 and CDR2 sequences are GTSNPN and SVGIG (reference sequence). Here the CDR3 reads CAGPGTDHGYTF. CDR3 sequence (DNA): TGTGCCGGTCCCGGGACAGACCATGGCTACACCTTC.

DNA of the CDR3: TGCAGTGCTAGAGATCGGGGGGGCAGGACAGATACGCAGTATTTT. It specifies CSARDRGGRTDTQYF. This chain links TRBV20-1 with TRBJ2-3; 8 bases map to TRBD2. Trimming at V came to 0 bases and at J to 3 bases, leaving 5 bases not matched to a gene. CDR1 is DFQATT, CDR2 SNEGSKA, per germline (reference sequence). The CDR3 has 15 residues.

The J gene is TRBJ2-5, the V gene TRBV30, with 7 bases lining up with TRBD1. CDR1 GTSNPN and CDR2 SVGIG come from the germline V gene (reference sequence). J was trimmed by 1 base and V by 3 bases; bases with no gene match: 8. This CDR3 spans 15 amino acids. This CDR3 is CAWRVVGTVQETQYF. The CDR3 nucleotides are TGTGCCTGGAGAGTCGTAGGGACAGTCCAAGAGACCCAGTACTTC. The complete variable domain, with remaining parts taken from reference TRBV30 and TRBJ2-5, reads SQTIHQWPATLVQPVGSPLSLECTVEGTSNPNLYWYRQAAGRGLQLLFYSVGIGQISSEVPQNLSASRPQDRQFILSSKKLLLSDSGFYLCAWRVVGTVQETQYFGPGTRLLVL.

This clonotype was detected a few times. The chain couples TRBV12-3 or TRBV12-4 to TRBJ1-2; no definite D call. The CDR3 spans 13 residues. The V and J ends lost 3 bases and 4 bases respectively, with 9 bases between them. For the CDR3, the DNA is TGTGCCAGCAGTTTCGTCCAGAGCTATGGCTACACCTTC. Its translation is CASSFVQSYGYTF.

The chain is built from TRBV6-1 and TRBJ2-1, with a weak D call TRBD2 (6 bases). The V and J ends lost 7 bases and 0 bases respectively, with 10 bases between them. The CDR3 has 14 residues. Germline CDR1 and CDR2: MNHNS and SASEGT. The CDR3, as DNA: TGTGCCAGCAAACTCGGGAGCTCCTACAATGAGCAGTTCTTC. This sequence encodes CASKLGSSYNEQFF.

The rearrangement joins TRBV28 to TRBJ2-4; D gene uncertain. CDR1 is MDHEN and CDR2 is SYDVKM in the germline V gene. CDR3 size: 11 residues. Trimming stripped 7 bases from V and 7 bases from J, with 8 bases between. The DNA for the CDR3 is TGTGCCAGCACGGGCCTCAACATTCAGTACTTC. It specifies CASTGLNIQYF.

The chain employs TRBV7-8 and TRBJ2-7; D call uncertain. The J call is in doubt because the DNA end fits TRBJ2-5 better. The CDR3 loop spans 19 amino acids. Germline assignment: CDR1 SGHVS and CDR2 FQNEAQ. This CDR3 is CASSLVGSPGGLSGKTQYF. The DNA for the CDR3 is TGTGCCAGCAGCTTAGTCGGGTCTCCGGGTGGTCTATCCGGAAAGACCCAGTACTTC.

As regards this clonotype: Mismatch with germline at one junction end may stem from a read error. CDR3 amino acids: CASSTGGRSYNERFF. DNA of the CDR3: TGTGCCAGCAGCACGGGGGGGAGATCCTACAATGAGCGGTTCTTC. This chain joins TRBV6-2 or TRBV6-3 and TRBJ2-1; 8 nucleotides align to TRBD2. CDR1 is MNHEY, CDR2 SVGEGT, per germline. There are 15 residues in the CDR3.

This clonotype was observed a few times. The chain combines TRBV29-1 with TRBJ2-5; D remains unclear. There are 12 residues in the CDR3. Trimming shortened V by 4 bases and J by 0 bases, and 6 bases separated the two germline ends. Looked up from germline, CDR1 is SQVTM and CDR2 is ANQGSEA. The CDR3 loop is CSVGPHQETQYF. The CDR3 nucleotides are TGCAGCGTTGGGCCTCACCAAGAGACCCAGTACTTC.

This clonotype showed up just a few times. CDR3 in amino acids: CASSLALLAGVGEQYF. In nucleotides, the CDR3 is TGTGCCAGCAGCTTAGCGCTACTAGCGGGGGTAGGGGAGCAGTACTTC. The genes are TRBV7-2 and TRBJ2-7, with 11 bases that match TRBD2. The V gene's germline CDR1 is SGHTA and CDR2 FQGNSA. The CDR3 extends over 16 amino acids. The junction had 8 bases not matched to a gene; V was cut back by 0 bases and J by 7 bases.

The chain is built from TRBV24-1 and TRBJ2-5, with D perhaps matching TRBD1 (5 bases). The length of the CDR3 is 16 residues. The V gene's germline CDR1 is KGHDR and CDR2 SFDVKD. Trimming took 7 bases from V and 0 from J, leaving 17 bases between them. The CDR3 sequence is CATSGSTDNYQETQYF. The CDR3 DNA sequence: TGTGCCACCAGCGGTTCGACAGATAACTACCAAGAGACCCAGTACTTC.